Sequencing of this T cell receptor beta chain was carried out in a study of Ad26.COV2.S vaccination and SARS-CoV-2 variants. Documented treatment: around 19 received Ad26.COV2.S at low or high dose, single or two shots; 5 received placebo; per-sample allocation not given. On day 63 after the first injection, vaccine and placebo recipients gave samples. The administered vaccine (an Ad26 vector) expressed Wuhan-strain SARS-CoV-2 spike. Concerning this clone: Its antigen is unidentified.

The CDR3 loop spans 15 amino acids. Germline CDR1 LNHDA, CDR2 SQIVND (reference sequence). The V and J ends lost 6 bases and 8 bases respectively, with 17 bases between them. Study-level findings and limits: Vaccinees and placebo recipients showed similar non-spike TCR breadth.

Data came from immunoSEQ multiplex PCR; TCRdb stores just in-frame clones and leaves some out. This table holds about 410,000 clones, approximately 91% found once. The source of this sequence is a person between 18 and 60 years old who received the Ad26.COV2.S COVID-19 vaccine or a placebo. V is TRBV19 and J is TRBJ1-6; possible D gene TRBD1, 6 bases. The specimen was peripheral blood, collected in a trial of Ad26.COV2.S vaccine versus placebo. The CDR3 DNA follows: TGTGCCAGTAGGGGTGGGGGCCCGATGGATTCACCCCTCCACTTT. It yields the protein CASRGGGPMDSPLHF.